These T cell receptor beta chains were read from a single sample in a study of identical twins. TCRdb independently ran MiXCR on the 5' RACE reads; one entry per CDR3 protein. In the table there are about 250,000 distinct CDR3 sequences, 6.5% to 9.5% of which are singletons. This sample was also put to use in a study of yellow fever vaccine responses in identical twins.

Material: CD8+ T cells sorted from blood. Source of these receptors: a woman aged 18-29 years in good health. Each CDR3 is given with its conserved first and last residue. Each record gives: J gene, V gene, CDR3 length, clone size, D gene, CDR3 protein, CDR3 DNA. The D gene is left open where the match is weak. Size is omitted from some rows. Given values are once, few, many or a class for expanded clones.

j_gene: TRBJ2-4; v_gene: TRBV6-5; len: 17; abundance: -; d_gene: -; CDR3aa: CASSYSRAGVAKNIQYF; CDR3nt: TGTGCCAGCAGTTACTCCCGAGCAGGGGTAGCCAAAAACATTCAGTACTTC
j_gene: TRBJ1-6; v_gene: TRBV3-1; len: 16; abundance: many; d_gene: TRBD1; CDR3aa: CASSQGTGDDNSPLHF; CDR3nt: TGTGCCAGCAGCCAAGGGACAGGGGACGATAATTCACCCCTCCACTTT
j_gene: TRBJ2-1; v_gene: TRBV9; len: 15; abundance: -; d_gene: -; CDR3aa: CASSVTGAPYNEQFF; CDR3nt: TGTGCCAGCAGCGTGACCGGGGCCCCCTACAATGAGCAGTTCTTC
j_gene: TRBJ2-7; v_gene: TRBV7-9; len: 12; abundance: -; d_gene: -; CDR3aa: CASSPHRDEQYF; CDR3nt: TGTGCCAGCAGCCCTCACAGGGACGAGCAGTACTTC
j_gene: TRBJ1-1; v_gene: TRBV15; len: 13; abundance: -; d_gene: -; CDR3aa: CATSRPGDPEAFF; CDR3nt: TGTGCCACCAGCAGACCGGGGGATCCTGAAGCTTTCTTT
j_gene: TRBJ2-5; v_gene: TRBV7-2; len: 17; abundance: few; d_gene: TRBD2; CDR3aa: CASSSGLAGYSKETQYF; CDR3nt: TGTGCCAGCAGCTCAGGACTAGCGGGGTATTCTAAGGAGACCCAGTACTTC
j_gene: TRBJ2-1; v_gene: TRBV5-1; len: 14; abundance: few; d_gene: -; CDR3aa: CASSWAGSNNEQFF; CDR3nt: TGCGCCAGCAGCTGGGCGGGTTCCAACAATGAGCAGTTCTTC
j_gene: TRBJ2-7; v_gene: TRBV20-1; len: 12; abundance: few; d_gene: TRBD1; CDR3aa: CSAETGSYEQYF; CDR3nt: TGCAGTGCTGAGACAGGGTCCTACGAGCAGTACTTC
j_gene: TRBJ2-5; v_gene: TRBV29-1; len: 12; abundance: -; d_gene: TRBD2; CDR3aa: CSVVGGEETQYF; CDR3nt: TGCAGCGTTGTGGGAGGGGAAGAGACCCAGTACTTC
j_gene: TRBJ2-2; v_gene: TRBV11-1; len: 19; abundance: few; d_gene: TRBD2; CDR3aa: CASSLYGGTSGTSTGELFF; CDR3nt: TGTGCCAGCAGCTTATACGGGGGGACTAGCGGGACGTCAACCGGGGAGCTGTTTTTT
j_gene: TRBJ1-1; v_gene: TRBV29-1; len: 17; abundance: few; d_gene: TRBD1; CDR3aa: CSVVGQGGTGVDGEAFF; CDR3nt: TGCAGCGTTGTGGGCCAGGGGGGGACCGGGGTAGATGGTGAAGCTTTCTTT
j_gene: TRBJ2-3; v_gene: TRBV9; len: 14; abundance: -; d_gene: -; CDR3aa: CASSAAGGADTQYF; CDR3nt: TGTGCCAGCAGTGCTGCGGGCGGAGCAGATACGCAGTATTTT
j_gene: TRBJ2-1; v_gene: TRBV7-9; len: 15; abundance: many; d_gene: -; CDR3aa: CASSLSESSYNEQFF; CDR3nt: TGTGCCAGCAGCTTATCCGAGAGCTCCTACAATGAGCAGTTCTTC
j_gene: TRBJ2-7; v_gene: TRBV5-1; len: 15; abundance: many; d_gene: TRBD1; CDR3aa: CASSLEGQGADEQYF; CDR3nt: TGCGCCAGCAGCTTGGAAGGACAGGGGGCTGACGAGCAGTACTTC
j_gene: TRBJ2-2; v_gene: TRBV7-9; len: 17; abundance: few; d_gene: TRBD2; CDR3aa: CASSLLAGGPRSGELFF; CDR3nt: TGTGCCAGCAGCTTACTAGCGGGAGGGCCGAGATCCGGGGAGCTGTTTTTT
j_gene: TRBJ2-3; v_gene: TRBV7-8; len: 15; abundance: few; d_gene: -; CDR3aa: CASSLVGGELDTQYF; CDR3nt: TGTGCCAGCAGCTTAGTGGGGGGCGAGTTGGATACGCAGTATTTT
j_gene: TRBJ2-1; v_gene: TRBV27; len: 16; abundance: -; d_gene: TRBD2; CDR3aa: CASSPDSSGGNGEQFF; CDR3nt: TGTGCCAGCAGTCCAGACTCTAGCGGGGGGAACGGTGAGCAGTTCTTC